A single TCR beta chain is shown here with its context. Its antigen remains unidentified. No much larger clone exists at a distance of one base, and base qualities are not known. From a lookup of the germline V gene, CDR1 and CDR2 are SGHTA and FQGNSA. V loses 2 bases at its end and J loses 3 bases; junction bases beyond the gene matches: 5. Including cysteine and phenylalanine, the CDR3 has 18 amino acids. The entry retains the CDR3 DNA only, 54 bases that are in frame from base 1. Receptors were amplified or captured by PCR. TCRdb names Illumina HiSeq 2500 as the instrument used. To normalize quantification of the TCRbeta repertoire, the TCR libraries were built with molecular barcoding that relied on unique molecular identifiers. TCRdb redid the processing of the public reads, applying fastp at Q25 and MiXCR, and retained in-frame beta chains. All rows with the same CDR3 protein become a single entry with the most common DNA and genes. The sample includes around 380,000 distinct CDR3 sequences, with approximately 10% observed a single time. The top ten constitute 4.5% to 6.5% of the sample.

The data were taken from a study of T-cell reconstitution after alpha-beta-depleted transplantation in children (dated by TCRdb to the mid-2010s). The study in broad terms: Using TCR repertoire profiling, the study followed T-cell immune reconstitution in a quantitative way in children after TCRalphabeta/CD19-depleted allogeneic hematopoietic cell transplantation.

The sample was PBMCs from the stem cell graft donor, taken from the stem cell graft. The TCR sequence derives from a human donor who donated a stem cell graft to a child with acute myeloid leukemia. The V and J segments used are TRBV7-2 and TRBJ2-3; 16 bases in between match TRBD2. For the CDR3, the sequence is CASSLTGLAGGPTDTQYF. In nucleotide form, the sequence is TGTGCCAGCAGCTTAACGGGACTAGCGGGAGGGCCGACAGATACGCAGTATTTT.